This T cell receptor beta chain was retrieved from a study of shared T cell receptors in the human thymus. The V gene end was trimmed by 9 bases and the J gene end by 0 bases; junction bases not matched to a gene: 1. This CDR3 has 13 amino acids. Germline V gene sequence: CDR1 MNHEY, CDR2 SVGAGI. Profiling relied on immunoSEQ multiplex PCR, and the TCRdb table lists in-frame clones only, not all of them. Among 630,000 or so clones listed, approximately 87% were seen once. The sample was also reused in another study, on human thymus T cells. That publication notes: Each of the donors was a healthy Finnish infant who was undergoing open corrective cardiac surgery for congenital heart defects. The source of the thymus tissue was resections taken during corrective heart surgery. Related studies noted strongly shared thymic repertoires across unrelated people.

The source of this sequence is a boy less than two years old with a congenital heart defect. The sample was thymocytes. The rearrangement links TRBV6-5 to TRBJ2-3; 9 nucleotides match TRBD2. The CDR3 loop reads CASSGGSTDTQYF. The CDR3 coding sequence is TGTGCCAGTAGCGGGGGAAGCACAGATACGCAGTATTTT.